The 3 T cell receptor beta chains in this list originate from one sample, sequenced in a study of cytomegalovirus exposure and HLA in healthy donors. This PCR relied on a set of 60 Vbeta primers and 13 Jbeta primers. Profiled with immunoSEQ multiplex PCR; TCRdb holds only in-frame clones, not every one. The table lists some 130,000 clones, roughly 79% of them singletons. Material for sequencing was PBMCs. All receptors come from a woman aged 18-29 years in good health and CMV-seronegative.

The V and J genes are TRBV2 and TRBJ1-4; D is unresolved. This CDR3 spans 13 amino acids. V gave up 7 bases and J gave up 5 bases, with 11 bases separating them. From germline, CDR1 is SNHLY and CDR2 FYNNEI. The DNA for the CDR3 is TGTGCCAGCAAAGAAAGAGCGAATGAAAAACTGTTTTTT. The encoded protein is CASKERANEKLFF.

The chain employs TRBV30 and TRBJ2-7; 7 bases match TRBD2. From germline, CDR1 is GTSNPN and CDR2 SVGIG (reference sequence). The CDR3 extends over 12 amino acids. With V trimmed by 4 bases and J by 5 bases, 5 bases remained unmatched. CDR3 nucleotides: TGTGCCTGGATGTGGGAGGGGAACGAGCAGTACTTC. Encoded protein: CAWMWEGNEQYF.

In DNA, the CDR3 is TGTGCCAGCAGCTTAGTAATTACCTACGAGCAGTACTTC. It is translated as CASSLVITYEQYF. V usage is TRBV11-2 and J usage is TRBJ2-7; D remains ambiguous. V was trimmed by 1 base and J by 2 bases, leaving 6 bases between them. This CDR3 is built from 13 residues. Germline V CDR1 and CDR2: SGHAT, FQNNGV.